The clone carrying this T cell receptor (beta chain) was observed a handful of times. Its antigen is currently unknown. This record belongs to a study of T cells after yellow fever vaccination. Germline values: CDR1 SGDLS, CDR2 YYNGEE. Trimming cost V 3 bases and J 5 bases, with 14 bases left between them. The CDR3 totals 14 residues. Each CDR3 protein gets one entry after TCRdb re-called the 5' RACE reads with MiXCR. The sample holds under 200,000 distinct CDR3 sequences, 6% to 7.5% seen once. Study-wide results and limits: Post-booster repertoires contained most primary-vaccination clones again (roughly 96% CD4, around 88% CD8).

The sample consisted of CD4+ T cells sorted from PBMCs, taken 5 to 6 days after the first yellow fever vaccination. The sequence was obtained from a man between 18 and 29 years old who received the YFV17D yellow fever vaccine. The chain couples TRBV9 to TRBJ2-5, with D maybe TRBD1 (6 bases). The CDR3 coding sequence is TGTGCCAGCAGCGCTGATCAGGGGTACGAGACCCAGTACTTC. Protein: CASSADQGYETQYF.